The entry that follows covers one T cell receptor beta chain sequence. This entry comes from a study of blood T cell repertoires in COVID-19. Study-level background: Sample material is recorded as cDNA or gDNA derived from T cells, B-cell-depleted T cells, or PBMCs.

Repertoires were generated with immunoSEQ multiplex PCR, while TCRdb's copy carries only in-frame clones and drops some. The repertoire holds fewer than 500,000 clones, with about 90% as singletons. The V segment lost 0 bases and the J segment 0 bases; nucleotides outside the gene matches: 5. Germline values: CDR1 PRHDT, CDR2 FYEKMQ (reference sequence). This CDR3 comprises 17 residues. Material for sequencing was PBMCs or T cells enriched from blood (not recorded which). The origin of this receptor is a young woman who had recovered from COVID-19. V usage is TRBV13 and J usage is TRBJ2-5, with 9 bases matching TRBD2. Written as DNA, the CDR3 is TGTGCCAGCAGCTTAGGTCGTGGGACTAGCTACCAAGAGACCCAGTACTTC. Protein: CASSLGRGTSYQETQYF.